This T cell receptor (beta chain) was profiled in a study of shared clonotypes between healthy human individuals. Study information: Two female and three male donors aged 18 to 49 were enrolled. Findings and limits, study-wide: Sampling included only blood; tissue repertoires likely differ.

V lost 2 bases, J lost 0 bases, and 10 bases lay in between. Germline CDR1 is SEHNR and CDR2 is FQNEAQ (reference sequence). This CDR3 has 15 residues. Source study methods: ImmunoSEQ sequences covered only the junction and lacked quality scores; filtering therefore differed. Libraries were prepared by immunoSEQ multiplex PCR; TCRdb keeps only in-frame clonotypes and omits some of them. That table supplies the V and J calls and clone size; D and trimming were determined from the DNA. The repertoire holds around 500,000 clones, with 60% to 80% as singletons. None of the donors, who were healthy HIV-negative adults, had recently had acute infections or vaccinations. In the case of this clone: Antigen unknown.

The specimen was PBMCs. J is TRBJ1-1 and V is TRBV7-9, with D perhaps TRBD1 (6 bases). The sequence derives from a woman aged 40 to 55 in good health. Some clones in this sample may be carry-over from other donors' samples. The CDR3 sequence: CASSLRGTMNTEAFF. DNA for the CDR3: TGTGCCAGCAGCTTAAGGGGGACCATGAACACTGAAGCTTTCTTT.